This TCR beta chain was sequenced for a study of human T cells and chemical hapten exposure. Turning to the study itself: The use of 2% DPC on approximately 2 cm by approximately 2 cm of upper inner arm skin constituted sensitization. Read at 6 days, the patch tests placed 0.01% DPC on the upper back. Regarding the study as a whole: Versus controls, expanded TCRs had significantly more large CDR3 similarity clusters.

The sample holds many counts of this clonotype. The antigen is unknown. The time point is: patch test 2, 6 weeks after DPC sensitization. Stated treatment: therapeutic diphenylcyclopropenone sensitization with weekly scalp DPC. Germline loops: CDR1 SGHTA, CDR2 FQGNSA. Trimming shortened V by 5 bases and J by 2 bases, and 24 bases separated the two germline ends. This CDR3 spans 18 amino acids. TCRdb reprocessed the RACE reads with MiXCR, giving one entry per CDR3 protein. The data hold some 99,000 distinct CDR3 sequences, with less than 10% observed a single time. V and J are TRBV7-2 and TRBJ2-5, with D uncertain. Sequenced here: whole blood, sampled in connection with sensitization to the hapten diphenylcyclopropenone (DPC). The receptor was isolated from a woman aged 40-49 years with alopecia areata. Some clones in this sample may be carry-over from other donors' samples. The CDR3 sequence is CASSPKSSRLVVQETQYF. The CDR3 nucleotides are TGTGCCAGCAGCCCGAAGTCTTCACGGTTGGTGGTTCAAGAGACCCAGTACTTC.